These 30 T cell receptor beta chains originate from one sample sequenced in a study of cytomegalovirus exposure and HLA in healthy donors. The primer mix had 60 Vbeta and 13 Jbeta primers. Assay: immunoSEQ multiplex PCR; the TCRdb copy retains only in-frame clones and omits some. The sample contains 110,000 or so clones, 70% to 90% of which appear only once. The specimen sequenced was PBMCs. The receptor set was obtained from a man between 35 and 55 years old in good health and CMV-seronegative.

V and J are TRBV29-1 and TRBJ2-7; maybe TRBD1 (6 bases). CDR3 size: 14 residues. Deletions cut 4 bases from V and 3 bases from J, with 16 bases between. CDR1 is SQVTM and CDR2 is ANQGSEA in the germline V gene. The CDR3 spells CSVGLQGKGYEQYF. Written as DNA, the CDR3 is TGCAGCGTTGGCCTACAGGGAAAGGGCTACGAGCAGTACTTC.

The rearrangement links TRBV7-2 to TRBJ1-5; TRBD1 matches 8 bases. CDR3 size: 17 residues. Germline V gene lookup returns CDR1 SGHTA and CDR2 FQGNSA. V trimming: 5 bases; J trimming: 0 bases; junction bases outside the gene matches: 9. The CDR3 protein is CASSPRTGSNSNQPQHF. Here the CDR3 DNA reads TGTGCCAGCAGCCCCCGGACAGGGAGTAATAGCAATCAGCCCCAGCATTTT.

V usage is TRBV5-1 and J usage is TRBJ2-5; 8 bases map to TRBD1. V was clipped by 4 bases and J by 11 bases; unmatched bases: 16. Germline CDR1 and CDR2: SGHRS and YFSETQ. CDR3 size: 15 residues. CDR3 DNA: TGCGCCAGCAGCAACCTACCGGGACAGGTGGGAGAGCAGTACTTC. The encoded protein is CASSNLPGQVGEQYF.

Here the CDR3 DNA reads TGTGCCAGCAGTTTTGGTGGCGGGAGGGCCTGGGAGCAGTTCTTC. Residues: CASSFGGGRAWEQFF. The rearrangement uses TRBV27 and TRBJ2-1; 9 bases map to TRBD2. This CDR3 region has 15 residues. Unmatched junction bases numbered 10, after V lost 3 bases and J lost 10 bases. Germline-derived CDR1 and CDR2 are MNHEY and SMNVEV (reference sequence).

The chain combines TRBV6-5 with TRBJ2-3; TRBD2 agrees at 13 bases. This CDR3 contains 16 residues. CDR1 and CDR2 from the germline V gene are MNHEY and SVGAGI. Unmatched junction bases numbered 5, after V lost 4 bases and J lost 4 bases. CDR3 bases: TGTGCCAGCAGTTTACTACTAGCGGGGGGGTCAGATACGCAGTATTTT. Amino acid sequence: CASSLLLAGGSDTQYF.

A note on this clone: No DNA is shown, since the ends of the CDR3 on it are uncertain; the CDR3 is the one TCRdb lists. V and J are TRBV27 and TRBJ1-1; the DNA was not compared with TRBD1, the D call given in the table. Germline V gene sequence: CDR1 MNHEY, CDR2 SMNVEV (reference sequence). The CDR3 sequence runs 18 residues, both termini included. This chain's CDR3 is CASSLFGSGAFGPGEAFF.

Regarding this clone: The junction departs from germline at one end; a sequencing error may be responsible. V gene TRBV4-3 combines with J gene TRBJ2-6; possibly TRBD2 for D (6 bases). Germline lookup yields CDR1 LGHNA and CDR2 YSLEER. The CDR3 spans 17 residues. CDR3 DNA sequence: TGCGCCAGCAGCCAAGAGTGGAGGGGCTCTGGGGCCAACGGCCTGACTTTC. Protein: CASSQEWRGSGANGLTF.

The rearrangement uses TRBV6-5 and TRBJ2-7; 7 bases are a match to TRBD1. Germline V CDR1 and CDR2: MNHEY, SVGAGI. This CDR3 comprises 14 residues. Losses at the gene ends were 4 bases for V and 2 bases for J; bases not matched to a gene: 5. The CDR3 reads CASSLLTGTYEQYF. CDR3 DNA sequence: TGTGCCAGCAGTTTGTTGACAGGGACCTACGAGCAGTACTTC.

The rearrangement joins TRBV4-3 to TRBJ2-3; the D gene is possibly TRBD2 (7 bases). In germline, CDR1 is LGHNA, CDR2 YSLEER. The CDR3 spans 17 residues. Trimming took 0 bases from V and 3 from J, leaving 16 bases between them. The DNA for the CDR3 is TGCGCCAGCAGCCAAGATGTGGCGGGGGCGGGAACAGATACGCAGTATTTT. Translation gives CASSQDVAGAGTDTQYF.

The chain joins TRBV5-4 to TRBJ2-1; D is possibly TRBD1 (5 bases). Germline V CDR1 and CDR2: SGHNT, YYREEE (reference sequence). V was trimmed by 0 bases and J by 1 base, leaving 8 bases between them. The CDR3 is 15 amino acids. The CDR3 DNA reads TGTGCCAGCAGCTTGGAAGGGGTATCCTACAATGAGCAGTTCTTC. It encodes CASSLEGVSYNEQFF.

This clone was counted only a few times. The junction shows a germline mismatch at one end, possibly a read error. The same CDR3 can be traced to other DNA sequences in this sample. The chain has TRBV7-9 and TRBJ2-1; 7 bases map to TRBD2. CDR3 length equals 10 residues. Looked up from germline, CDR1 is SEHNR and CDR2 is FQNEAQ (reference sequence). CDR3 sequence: CSSSRGGQFF. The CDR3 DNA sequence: TGTTCCAGCAGCCGCGGGGGGCAGTTCTTC.

CDR3 sequence reads: CASSLFTNGGTEAFF. The CDR3 coding sequence is TGTGCCAGCAGCTTATTTACCAACGGGGGCACTGAAGCTTTCTTT. This chain links TRBV7-6 with TRBJ1-1; the D gene is possibly TRBD1 (5 bases). V was pared by 2 bases and J by 4 bases, with 14 bases between. This CDR3 has 15 residues. Germline lookup yields CDR1 SGHVS and CDR2 FNYEAQ.

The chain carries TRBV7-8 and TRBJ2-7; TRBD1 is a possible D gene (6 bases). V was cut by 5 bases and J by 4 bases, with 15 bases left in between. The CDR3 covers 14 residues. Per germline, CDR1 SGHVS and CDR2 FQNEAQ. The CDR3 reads CASSPRTVVYEQYF. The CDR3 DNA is TGTGCCAGCAGCCCACGGACAGTGGTGTACGAGCAGTACTTC.

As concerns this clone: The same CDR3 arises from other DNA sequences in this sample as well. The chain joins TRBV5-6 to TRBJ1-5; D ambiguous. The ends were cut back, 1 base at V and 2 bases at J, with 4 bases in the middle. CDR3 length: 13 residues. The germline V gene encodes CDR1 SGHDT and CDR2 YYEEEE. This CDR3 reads CASSLSGNQPQHF. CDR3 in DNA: TGTGCCAGCAGCTTGTCCGGCAATCAGCCCCAGCATTTT. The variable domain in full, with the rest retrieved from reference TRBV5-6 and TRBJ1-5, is DAGVTQSPTHLIKTRGQQVTLRCSPKSGHDTVSWYQQALGQGPQFIFQYYEEEERQRGNFPDRFSGHQFPNYSSELNVNALLLGDSALYLCASSLSGNQPQHFGDGTRLSIL.

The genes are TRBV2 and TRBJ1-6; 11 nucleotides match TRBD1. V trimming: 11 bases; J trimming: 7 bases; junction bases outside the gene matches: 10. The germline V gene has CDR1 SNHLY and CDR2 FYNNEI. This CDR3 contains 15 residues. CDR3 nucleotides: TGTGCCGTGGGACAGGGGGACCACCTGAATTCACCCCTCCACTTT. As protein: CAVGQGDHLNSPLHF.

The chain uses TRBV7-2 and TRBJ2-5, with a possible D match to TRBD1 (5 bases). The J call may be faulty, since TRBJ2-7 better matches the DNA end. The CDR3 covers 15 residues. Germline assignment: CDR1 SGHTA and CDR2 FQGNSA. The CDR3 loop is CASSPSSTALYEQYF. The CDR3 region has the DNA TGTGCCAGCAGCCCTTCCTCGACAGCTCTCTACGAGCAGTACTTC.

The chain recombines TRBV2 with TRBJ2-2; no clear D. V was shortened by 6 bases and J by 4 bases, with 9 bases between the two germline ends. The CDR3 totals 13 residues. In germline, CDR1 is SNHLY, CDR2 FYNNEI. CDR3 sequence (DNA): TGTGCCAGCAGGACCAGAGGCACCGGGGAGCTGTTTTTT. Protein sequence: CASRTRGTGELFF.

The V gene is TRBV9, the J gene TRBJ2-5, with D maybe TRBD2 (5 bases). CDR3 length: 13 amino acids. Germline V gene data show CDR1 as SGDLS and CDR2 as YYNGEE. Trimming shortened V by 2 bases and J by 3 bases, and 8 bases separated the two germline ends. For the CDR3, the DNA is TGTGCCAGCAGCGTCTTCGGGAAAGAGACCCAGTACTTC. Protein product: CASSVFGKETQYF.

CDR3 nucleotides: TGTGCCAGCAGTTTTTCGGGAGGGCTGATGGGCAGTCAGTACTTC. This codes for CASSFSGGLMGSQYF. This rearrangement joins TRBV6-5 to TRBJ2-4; 8 bases align to TRBD2. V lost 4 bases, J lost 12 bases, and 14 bases stayed unmatched. CDR3 size: 15 residues. Germline lookup yields CDR1 MNHEY and CDR2 SVGAGI.

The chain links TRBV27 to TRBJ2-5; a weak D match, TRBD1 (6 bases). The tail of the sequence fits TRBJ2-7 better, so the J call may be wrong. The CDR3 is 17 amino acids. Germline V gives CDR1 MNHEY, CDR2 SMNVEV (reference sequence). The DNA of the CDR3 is TGTGCCAGCAGCCATATCGACAGGACCAAAATCTCCTACGAGCAGTACTTC. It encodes CASSHIDRTKISYEQYF.

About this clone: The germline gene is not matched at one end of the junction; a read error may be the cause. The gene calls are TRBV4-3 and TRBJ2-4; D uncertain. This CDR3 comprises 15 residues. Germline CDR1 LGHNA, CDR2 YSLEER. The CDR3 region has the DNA TGCGCCAGCAGCCAAGATACCCCGGCCAAAAACAGTCAGTACTTC. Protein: CASSQDTPAKNSQYF.

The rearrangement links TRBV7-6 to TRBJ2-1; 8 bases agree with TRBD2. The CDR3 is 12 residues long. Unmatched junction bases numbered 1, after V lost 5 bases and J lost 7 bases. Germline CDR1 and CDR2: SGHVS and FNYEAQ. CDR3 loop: CASSREGNEQFF. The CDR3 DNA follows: TGTGCCAGCAGCCGGGAGGGGAATGAGCAGTTCTTC. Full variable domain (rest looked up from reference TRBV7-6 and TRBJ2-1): GAGVSQSPRYKVTKRGQDVALRCDPISGHVSLYWYRQALGQGPEFLTYFNYEAQQDKSGLPNDRFSAERPEGSISTLTIQRTEQRDSAMYRCASSREGNEQFFGPGTRLTVL.

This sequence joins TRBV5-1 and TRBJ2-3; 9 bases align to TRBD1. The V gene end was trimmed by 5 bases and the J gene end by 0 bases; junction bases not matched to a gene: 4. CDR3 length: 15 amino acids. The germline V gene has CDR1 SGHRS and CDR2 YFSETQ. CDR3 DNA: TGCGCCAGCAGGGCCGGGACAGGGAGCACAGATACGCAGTATTTT. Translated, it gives CASRAGTGSTDTQYF.

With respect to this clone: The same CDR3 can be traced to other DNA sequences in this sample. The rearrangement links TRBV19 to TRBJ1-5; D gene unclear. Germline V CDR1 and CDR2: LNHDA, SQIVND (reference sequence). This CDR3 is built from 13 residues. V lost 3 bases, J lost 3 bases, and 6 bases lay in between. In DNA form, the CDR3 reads TGTGCCAGTAGTATTACAGTCAATCAGCCCCAGCATTTT. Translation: CASSITVNQPQHF.

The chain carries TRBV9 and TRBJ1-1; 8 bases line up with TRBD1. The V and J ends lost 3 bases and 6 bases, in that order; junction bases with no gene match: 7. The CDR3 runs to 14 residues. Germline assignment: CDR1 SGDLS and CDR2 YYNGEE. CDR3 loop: CASSASTGVAEAFF. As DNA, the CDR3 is TGTGCCAGCAGCGCCTCGACAGGGGTCGCTGAAGCTTTCTTT.

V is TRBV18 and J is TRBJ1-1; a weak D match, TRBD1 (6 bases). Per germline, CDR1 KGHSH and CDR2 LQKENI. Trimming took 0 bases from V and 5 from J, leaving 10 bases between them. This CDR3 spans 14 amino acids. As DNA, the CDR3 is TGTGCCAGCTCACCACCGACAGGAGGTACTGAAGCTTTCTTT. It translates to CASSPPTGGTEAFF.

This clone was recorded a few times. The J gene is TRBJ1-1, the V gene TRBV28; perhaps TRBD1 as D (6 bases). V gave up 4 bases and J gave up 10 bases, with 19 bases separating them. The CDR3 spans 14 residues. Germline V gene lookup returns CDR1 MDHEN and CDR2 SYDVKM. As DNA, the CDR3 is TGTGCCAGCAGTTACAGGAAGGGGGTTCCCTCAGCTTTCTTT. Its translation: CASSYRKGVPSAFF.

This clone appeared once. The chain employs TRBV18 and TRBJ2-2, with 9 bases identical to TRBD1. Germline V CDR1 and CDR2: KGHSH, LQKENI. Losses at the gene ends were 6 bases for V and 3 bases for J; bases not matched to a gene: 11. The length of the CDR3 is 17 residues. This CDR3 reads CASSDYRDRDHTGELFF. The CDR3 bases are TGTGCCAGCTCTGACTACAGGGACAGGGATCACACCGGGGAGCTGTTTTTT. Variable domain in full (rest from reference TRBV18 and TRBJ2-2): NAGVMQNPRHLVRRRGQEARLRCSPMKGHSHVYWYRQLPEEGLKFMVYLQKENIIDESGMPKERFSAEFPKEGPSILRIQQVVRGDSAAYFCASSDYRDRDHTGELFFGEGSRLTVL.

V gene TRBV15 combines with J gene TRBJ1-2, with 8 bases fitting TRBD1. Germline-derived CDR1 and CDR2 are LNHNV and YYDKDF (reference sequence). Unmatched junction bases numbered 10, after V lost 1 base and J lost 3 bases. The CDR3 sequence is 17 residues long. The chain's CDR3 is CATSRGGQGAGDYGYTF. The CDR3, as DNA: TGTGCCACCAGCAGAGGGGGGCAGGGGGCCGGGGACTATGGCTACACCTTC.

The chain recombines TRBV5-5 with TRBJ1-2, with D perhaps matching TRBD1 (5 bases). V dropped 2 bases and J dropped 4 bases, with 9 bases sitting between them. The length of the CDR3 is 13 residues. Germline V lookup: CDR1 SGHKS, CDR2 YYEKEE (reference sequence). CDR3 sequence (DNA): TGTGCCAGCAGCTTTGGGGCGAGCTATGGCTACACCTTC. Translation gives CASSFGASYGYTF.